The present T cell receptor (beta chain) was sequenced within a study of CD4 and CD8 cells across lung adenocarcinoma regions. TCRdb used MiXCR to reprocess the PCR reads, holding one entry per CDR3 protein. The table records around 18,000 distinct CDR3 sequences, 51% of them present only once. The CDR3 is 13 amino acids. V lost 4 bases and J 1 base, leaving 7 bases between the germline ends. Germline V lookup: CDR1 MNHNS, CDR2 SASEGT. Donors had localized lung adenocarcinoma, a non-small cell lung cancer. Many counts were recorded for this clonotype. This rearrangement joins TRBV6-1 to TRBJ2-5; perhaps D is TRBD1 or TRBD2 (5 bases each). The clonotype comes from a female donor with lung adenocarcinoma. The CD4 and CD8 labels of this study may be unreliable. The sequenced sample consisted of CD8+ T cells from the center of a lung tumor. This CDR3 is CASSGGAQETQYF. The CDR3 DNA follows: TGTGCCAGCAGTGGAGGGGCCCAAGAGACCCAGTACTTC.